This TCR beta chain was identified during a study of blood T cells in healthy people across ages. The germline V gene has CDR1 DFQATT and CDR2 SNEGSKA (reference sequence). The J segment lost 4 bases and the V segment lost 0 bases, leaving 7 bases of the junction unmatched. The CDR3 covers 15 residues. Through a sample-barcoded 5' primer and a J-beta primer mix, a second PCR was run for roughly 7 to 11 cycles. TCRdb ran MiXCR on the 5' RACE reads and lists one entry per CDR3 protein. This sample yields about 680,000 distinct CDR3 sequences, of which about half are seen a single time; roughly 34% belongs to the top ten. Every sample had a minimum of 6.5 million PBMCs isolated. Notes on this clonotype: Its antigen is undetermined.

Study conclusions and caveats: PBMC samples, being unsorted, prevented any conclusive comparison of naive and antigen-experienced cells. A roughly linear fall in TCR beta diversity per million T cells was seen with increasing age.

Source material: blood. The genes are TRBV20-1 and TRBJ2-5, with 8 bases lining up with TRBD2. This TCR came from an older woman in good health. The CDR3 reads CSARDPGGPGETQYF. As DNA, the CDR3 is TGCAGTGCTAGAGATCCGGGAGGGCCGGGAGAGACCCAGTACTTC.